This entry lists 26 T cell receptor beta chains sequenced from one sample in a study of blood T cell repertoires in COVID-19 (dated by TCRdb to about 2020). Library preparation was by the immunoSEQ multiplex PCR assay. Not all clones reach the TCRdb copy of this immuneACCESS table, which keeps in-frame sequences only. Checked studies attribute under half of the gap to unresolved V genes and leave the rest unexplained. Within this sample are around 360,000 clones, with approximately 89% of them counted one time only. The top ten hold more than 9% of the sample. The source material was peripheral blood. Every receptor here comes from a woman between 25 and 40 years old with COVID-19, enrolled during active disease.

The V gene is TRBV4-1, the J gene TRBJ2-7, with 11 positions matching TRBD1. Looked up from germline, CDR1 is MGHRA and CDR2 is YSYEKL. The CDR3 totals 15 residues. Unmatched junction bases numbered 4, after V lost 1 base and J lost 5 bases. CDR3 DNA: TGCGCCAGCAGCCAAGGGACAGGGGGCTACGACGAGCAGTACTTC. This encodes CASSQGTGGYDEQYF.

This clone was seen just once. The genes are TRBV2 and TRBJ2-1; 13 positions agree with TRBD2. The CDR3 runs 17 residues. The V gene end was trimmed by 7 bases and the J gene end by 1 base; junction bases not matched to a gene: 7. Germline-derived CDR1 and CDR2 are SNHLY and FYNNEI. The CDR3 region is CASKKGLAGESYNEQFF. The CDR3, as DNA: TGTGCCAGCAAAAAAGGACTAGCGGGAGAATCCTACAATGAGCAGTTCTTC.

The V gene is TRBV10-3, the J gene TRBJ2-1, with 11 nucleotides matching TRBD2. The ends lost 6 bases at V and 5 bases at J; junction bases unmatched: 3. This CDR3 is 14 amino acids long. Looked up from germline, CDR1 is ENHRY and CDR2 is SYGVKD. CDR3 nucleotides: TGTGCCATCAGACTAGCGGGAGAGAACAATGAGCAGTTCTTC. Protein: CAIRLAGENNEQFF.

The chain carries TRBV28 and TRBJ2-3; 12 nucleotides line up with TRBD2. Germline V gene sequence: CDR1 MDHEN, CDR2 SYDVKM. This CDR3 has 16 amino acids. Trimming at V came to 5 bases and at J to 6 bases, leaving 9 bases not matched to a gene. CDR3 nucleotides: TGTGCCAGCAGTACGAGGACTAGCGGGAAGATGGATACGCAGTATTTT. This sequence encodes CASSTRTSGKMDTQYF.

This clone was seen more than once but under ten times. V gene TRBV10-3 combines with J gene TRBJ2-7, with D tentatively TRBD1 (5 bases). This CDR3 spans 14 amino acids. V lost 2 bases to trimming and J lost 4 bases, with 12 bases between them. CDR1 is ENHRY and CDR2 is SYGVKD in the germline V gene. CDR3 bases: TGTGCCATCAGTGAGAGAGGCGACAGTTACGAGCAGTACTTC. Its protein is CAISERGDSYEQYF.

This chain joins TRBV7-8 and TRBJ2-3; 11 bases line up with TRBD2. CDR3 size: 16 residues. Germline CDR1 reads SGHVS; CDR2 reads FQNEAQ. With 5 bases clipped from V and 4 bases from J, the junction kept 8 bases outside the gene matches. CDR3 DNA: TGTGCCAGCAGCCCTACGGGTAGCGGGAGGGCAGATACGCAGTATTTT. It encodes CASSPTGSGRADTQYF.

The CDR3 DNA is TGTGCCATCAGTGAGACTAGCGGGAGTTATTACAATGAGCAGTTCTTC. Its translation is CAISETSGSYYNEQFF. This chain connects TRBV10-3 to TRBJ2-1, with 11 bases identical to TRBD2. The V gene end was trimmed by 2 bases and the J gene end by 4 bases; junction bases not matched to a gene: 4. CDR1 and CDR2 (germline): ENHRY, SYGVKD. The CDR3 loop spans 16 amino acids.

CDR3 in DNA: TGTGCCAGCAGCCCCTCCGGGACAGCTTTAAATGAGCAGTTCTTC. This translates into CASSPSGTALNEQFF. J is TRBJ2-1 and V is TRBV9, with 7 bases identical to TRBD1. Germline V gene lookup returns CDR1 SGDLS and CDR2 YYNGEE. This CDR3 has 15 amino acids. V trimming: 4 bases; J trimming: 7 bases; junction bases outside the gene matches: 11.

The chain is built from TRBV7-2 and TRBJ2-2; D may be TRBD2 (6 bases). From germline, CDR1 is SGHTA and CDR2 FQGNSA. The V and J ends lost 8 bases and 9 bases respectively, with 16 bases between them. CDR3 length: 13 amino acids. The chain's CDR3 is CASRSSGGRELFF. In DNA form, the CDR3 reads TGTGCCAGCCGAAGTTCTGGCGGGAGGGAGCTGTTTTTT.

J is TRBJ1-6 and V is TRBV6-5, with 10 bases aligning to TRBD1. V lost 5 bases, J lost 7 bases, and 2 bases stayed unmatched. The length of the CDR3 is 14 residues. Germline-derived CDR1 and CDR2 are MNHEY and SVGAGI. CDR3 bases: TGTGCCAGCAGTAAGGGACAGGGGAATTCACCCCTCCACTTT. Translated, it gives CASSKGQGNSPLHF.

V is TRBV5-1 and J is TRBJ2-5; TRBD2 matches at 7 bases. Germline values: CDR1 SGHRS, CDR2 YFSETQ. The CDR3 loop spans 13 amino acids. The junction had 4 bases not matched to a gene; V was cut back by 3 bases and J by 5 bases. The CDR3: CASSYGGGETQYF. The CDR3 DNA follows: TGCGCCAGCAGCTACGGGGGAGGGGAGACCCAGTACTTC.

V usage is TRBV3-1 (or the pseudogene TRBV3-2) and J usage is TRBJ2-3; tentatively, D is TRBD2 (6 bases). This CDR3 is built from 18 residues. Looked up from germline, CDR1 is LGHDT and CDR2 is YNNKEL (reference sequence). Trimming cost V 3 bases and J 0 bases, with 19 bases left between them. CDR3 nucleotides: TGTGCCAGCAGCCACGCCTCATCTAGCGTCTCTAGCACAGATACGCAGTATTTT. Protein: CASSHASSSVSSTDTQYF.

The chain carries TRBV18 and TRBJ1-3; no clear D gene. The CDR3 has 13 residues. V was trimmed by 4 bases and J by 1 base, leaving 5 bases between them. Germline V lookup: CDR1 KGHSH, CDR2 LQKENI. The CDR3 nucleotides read TGTGCCAGCTCACGAGGATCTGGAAACACCATATATTTT. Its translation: CASSRGSGNTIYF.

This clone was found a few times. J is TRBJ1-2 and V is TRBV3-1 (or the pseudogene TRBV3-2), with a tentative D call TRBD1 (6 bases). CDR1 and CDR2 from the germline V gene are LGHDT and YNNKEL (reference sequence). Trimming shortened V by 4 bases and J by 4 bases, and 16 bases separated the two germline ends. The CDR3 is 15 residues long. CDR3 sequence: CASSPVRGAGYGYTF. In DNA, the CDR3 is TGTGCCAGCAGCCCGGTTCGGGGGGCGGGCTATGGCTACACCTTC.

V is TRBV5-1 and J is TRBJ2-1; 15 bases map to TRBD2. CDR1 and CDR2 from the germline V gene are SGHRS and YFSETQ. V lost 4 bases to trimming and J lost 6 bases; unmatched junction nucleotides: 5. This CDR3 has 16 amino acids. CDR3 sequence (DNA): TGCGCCAGCAGCCCCCGGACTAGCGGGAGGGTCAATGAGCAGTTCTTC. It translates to CASSPRTSGRVNEQFF. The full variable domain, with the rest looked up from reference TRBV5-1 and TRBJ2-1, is KAGVTQTPRYLIKTRGQQVTLSCSPISGHRSVSWYQQTPGQGLQFLFEYFSETQRNKGNFPGRFSGRQFSNSRSEMNVSTLELGDSALYLCASSPRTSGRVNEQFFGPGTRLTVL.

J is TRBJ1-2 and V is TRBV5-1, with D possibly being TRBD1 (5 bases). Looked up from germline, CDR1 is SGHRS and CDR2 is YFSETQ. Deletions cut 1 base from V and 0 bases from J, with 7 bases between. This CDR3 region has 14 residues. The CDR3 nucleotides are TGCGCCAGCAGCTTGACGGGGGCTAACTATGGCTACACCTTC. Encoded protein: CASSLTGANYGYTF.

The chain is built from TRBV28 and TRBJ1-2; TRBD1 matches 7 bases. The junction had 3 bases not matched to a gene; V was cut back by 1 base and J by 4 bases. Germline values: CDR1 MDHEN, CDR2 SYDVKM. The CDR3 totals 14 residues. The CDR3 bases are TGTGCCAGCAGTTTATACGGACAGGCCTATGGCTACACCTTC. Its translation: CASSLYGQAYGYTF.

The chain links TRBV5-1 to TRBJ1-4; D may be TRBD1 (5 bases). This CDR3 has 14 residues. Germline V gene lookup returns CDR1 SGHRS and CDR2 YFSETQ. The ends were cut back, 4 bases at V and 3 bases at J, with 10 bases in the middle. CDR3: CASSQQAPNEKLFF. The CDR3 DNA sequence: TGCGCCAGCAGCCAACAGGCCCCTAATGAAAAACTGTTTTTT.

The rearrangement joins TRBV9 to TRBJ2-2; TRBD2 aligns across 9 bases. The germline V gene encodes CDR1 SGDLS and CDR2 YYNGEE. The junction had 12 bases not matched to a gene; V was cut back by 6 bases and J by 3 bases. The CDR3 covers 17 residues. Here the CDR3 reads CASNLPGTSPDTGELFF. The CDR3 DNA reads TGTGCCAGCAACTTACCCGGGACTAGCCCCGACACCGGGGAGCTGTTTTTT.

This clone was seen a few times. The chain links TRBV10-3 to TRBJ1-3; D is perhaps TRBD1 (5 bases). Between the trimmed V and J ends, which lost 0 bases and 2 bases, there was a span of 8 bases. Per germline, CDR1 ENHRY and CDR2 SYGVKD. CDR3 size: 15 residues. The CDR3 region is CAISESMTAGNTIYF. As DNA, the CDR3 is TGTGCCATCAGTGAGTCGATGACAGCTGGAAACACCATATATTTT.

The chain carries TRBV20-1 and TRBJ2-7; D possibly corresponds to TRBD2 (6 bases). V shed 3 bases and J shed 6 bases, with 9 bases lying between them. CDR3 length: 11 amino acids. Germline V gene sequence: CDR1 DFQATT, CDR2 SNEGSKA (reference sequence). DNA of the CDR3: TGCAGTGCTAGTGTACTAGCCGAGCAGTACTTC. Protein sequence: CSASVLAEQYF.

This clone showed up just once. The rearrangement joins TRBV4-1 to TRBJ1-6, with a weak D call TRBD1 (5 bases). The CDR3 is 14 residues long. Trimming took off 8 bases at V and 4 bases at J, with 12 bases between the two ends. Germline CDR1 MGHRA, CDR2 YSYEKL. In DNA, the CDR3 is TGCGCCAGCGCGATGACAGTTTATAATTCACCCCTCCACTTT. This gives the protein CASAMTVYNSPLHF.

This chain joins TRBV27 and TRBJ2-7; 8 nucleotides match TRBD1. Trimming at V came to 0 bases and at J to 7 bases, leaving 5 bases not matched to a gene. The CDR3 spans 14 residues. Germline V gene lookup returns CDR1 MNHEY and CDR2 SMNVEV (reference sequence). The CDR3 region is CASSLSGTGPEQYF. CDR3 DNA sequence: TGTGCCAGCAGTTTATCGGGGACAGGTCCGGAGCAGTACTTC.

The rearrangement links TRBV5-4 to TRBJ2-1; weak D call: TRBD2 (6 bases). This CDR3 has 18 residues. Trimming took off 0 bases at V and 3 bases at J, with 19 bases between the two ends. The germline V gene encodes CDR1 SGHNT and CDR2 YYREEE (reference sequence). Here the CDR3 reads CASSLGGSAGGIYNEQFF. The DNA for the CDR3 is TGTGCCAGCAGCTTGGGTGGGTCTGCCGGGGGTATCTACAATGAGCAGTTCTTC.

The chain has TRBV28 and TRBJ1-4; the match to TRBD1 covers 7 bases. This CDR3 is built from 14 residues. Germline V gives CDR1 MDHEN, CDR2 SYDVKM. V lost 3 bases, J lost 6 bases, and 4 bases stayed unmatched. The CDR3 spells CASSFDRVDEKLFF. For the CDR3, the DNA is TGTGCCAGCAGTTTTGACAGGGTCGATGAAAAACTGTTTTTT. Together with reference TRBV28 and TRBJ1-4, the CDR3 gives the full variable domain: DVKVTQSSRYLVKRTGEKVFLECVQDMDHENMFWYRQDPGLGLRLIYFSYDVKMKEKGDIPEGYSVSREKKERFSLILESASTNQTSMYLCASSFDRVDEKLFFGSGTQLSVL.

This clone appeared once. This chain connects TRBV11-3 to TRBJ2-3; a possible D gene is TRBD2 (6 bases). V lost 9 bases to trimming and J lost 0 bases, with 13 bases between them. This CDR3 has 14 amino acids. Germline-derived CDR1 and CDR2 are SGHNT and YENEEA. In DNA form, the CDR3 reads TGTGCCAGTGCGGCGGGGTCTAGCACAGATACGCAGTATTTT. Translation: CASAAGSSTDTQYF.